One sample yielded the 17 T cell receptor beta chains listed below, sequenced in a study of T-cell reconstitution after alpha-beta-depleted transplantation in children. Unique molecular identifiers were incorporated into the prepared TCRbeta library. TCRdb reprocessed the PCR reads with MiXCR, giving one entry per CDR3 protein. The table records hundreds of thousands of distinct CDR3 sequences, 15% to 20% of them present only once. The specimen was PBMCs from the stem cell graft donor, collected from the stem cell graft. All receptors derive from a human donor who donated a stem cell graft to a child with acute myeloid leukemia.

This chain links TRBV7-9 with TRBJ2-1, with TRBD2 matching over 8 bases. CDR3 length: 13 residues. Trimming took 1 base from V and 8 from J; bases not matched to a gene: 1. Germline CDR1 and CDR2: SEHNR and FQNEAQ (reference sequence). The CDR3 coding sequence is TGTGCCAGCAGCTTAGAACTAGCGGATGAGCAGTTCTTC. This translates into CASSLELADEQFF.

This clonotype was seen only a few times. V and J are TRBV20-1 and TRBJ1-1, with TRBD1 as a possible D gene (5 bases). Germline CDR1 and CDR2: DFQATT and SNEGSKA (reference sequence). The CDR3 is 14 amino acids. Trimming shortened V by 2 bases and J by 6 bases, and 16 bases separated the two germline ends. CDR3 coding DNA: TGCAGTGCTAGAACGGTTTCGCGGGACGCTGAAGCTTTCTTT. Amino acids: CSARTVSRDAEAFF.

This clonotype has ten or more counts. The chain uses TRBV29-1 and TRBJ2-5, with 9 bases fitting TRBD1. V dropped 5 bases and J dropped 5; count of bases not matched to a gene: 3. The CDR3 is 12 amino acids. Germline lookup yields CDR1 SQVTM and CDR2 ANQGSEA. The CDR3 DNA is TGCAGCGTTTCTGGGACAGGGGAGACCCAGTACTTC. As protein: CSVSGTGETQYF.

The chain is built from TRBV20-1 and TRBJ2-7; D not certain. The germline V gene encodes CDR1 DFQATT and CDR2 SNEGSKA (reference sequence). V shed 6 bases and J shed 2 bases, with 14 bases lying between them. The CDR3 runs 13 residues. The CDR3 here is CSAQGDSPYEQYV. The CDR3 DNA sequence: TGCAGTGCGCAAGGAGACTCCCCCTACGAGCAGTACGTC.

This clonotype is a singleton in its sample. Written as DNA, the CDR3 is TGTGCCAGCAGCCCGGCACGGACAGCCCTAGAAAAACTGTTTTTT. Its protein is CASSPARTALEKLFF. This chain joins TRBV7-6 and TRBJ1-4, with D possibly matching TRBD1 (6 bases). Germline loops: CDR1 SGHVS, CDR2 FNYEAQ. The V gene lost 5 bases and the J gene lost 8 bases, with 18 bases spanning the gap. The CDR3 extends over 15 amino acids.

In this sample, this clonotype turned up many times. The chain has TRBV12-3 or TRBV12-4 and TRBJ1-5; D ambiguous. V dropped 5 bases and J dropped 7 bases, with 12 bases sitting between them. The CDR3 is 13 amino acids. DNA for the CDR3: TGTGCCAGCAGTACGGGGTCCGGACAGCCCCAGCATTTT. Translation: CASSTGSGQPQHF.

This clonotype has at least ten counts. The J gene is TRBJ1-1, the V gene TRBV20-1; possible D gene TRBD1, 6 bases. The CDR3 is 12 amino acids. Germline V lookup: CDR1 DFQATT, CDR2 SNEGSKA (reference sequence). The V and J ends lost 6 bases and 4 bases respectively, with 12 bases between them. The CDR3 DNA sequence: TGCAGTGCGTCGACAGGTGGCACTGAAGCTTTCTTT. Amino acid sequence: CSASTGGTEAFF.

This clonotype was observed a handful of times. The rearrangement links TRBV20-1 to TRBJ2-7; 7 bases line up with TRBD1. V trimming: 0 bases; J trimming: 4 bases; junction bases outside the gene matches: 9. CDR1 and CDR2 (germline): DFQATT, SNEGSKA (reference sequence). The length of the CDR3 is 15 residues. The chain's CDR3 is CSARDAGQDRYEQYF. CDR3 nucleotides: TGCAGTGCTAGAGACGCTGGACAGGATAGATACGAGCAGTACTTC.

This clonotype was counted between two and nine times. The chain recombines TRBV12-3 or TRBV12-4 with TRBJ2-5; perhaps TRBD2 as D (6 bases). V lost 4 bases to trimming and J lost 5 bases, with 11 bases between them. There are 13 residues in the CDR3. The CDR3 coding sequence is TGTGCCAGCAGTTATGAAGGAGGGGAGACCCAGTACTTC. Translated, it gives CASSYEGGETQYF.

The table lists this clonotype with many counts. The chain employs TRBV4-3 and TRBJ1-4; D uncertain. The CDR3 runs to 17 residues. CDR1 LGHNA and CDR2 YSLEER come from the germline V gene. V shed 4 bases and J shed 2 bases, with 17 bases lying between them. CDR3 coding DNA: TGCGCCAGCAGCCGAGATGGACGCCGAGGCACTAATGAAAAACTGTTTTTT. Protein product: CASSRDGRRGTNEKLFF.

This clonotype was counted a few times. CDR3 sequence reads: CASSHDQDGNTIYF. The CDR3 nucleotides are TGTGCCAGCAGCCACGACCAGGACGGAAACACCATATATTTT. The rearrangement joins TRBV7-8 to TRBJ1-3, with unresolved D. The CDR3 length is 14 residues. Germline lookup yields CDR1 SGHVS and CDR2 FQNEAQ. The V end lost 5 bases, the J end lost 4 bases, and 12 bases lay between the germline ends.

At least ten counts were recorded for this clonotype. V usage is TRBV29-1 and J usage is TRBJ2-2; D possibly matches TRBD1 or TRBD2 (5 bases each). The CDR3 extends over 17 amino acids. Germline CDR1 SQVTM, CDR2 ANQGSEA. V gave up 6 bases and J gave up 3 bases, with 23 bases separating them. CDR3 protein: CSVLRSGTPGYTGELFF. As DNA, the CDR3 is TGCAGCGTCCTGAGATCCGGGACCCCGGGGTACACCGGGGAGCTGTTTTTT.

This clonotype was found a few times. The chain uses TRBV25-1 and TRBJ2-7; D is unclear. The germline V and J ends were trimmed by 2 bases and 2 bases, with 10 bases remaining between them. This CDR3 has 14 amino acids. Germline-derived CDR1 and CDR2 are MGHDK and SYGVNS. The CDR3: CASSEGYDTYEQYF. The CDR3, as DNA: TGTGCCAGCAGTGAAGGGTACGACACCTACGAGCAGTACTTC.

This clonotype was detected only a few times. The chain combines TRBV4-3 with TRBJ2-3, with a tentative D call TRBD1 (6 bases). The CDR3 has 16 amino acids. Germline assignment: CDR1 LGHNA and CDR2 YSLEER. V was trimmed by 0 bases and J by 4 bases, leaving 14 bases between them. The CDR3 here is CASSQEGTGTADTQYF. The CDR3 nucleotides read TGCGCCAGCAGCCAAGAGGGCACAGGGACGGCAGATACGCAGTATTTT.

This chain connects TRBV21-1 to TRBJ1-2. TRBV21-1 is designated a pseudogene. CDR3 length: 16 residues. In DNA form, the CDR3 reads TGTGCCAGCAGGATTTTTTCGGTGGGCCAGAGGAAAGGCTACACCTTC. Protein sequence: CASRIFSVGQRKGYTF.

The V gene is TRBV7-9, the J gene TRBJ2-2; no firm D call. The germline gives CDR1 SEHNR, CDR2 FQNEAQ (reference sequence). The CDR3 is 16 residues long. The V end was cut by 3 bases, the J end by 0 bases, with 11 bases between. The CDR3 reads CASSFAKPTNTGELFF. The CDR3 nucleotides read TGTGCCAGCAGCTTCGCGAAACCCACGAACACCGGGGAGCTGTTTTTT.

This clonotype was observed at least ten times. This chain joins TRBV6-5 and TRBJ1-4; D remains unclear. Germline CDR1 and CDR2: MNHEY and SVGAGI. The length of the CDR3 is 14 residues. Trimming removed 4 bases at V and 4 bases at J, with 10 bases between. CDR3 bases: TGTGCCAGCAGTTCTGGACGGAATAATGAAAAACTGTTTTTT. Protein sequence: CASSSGRNNEKLFF.